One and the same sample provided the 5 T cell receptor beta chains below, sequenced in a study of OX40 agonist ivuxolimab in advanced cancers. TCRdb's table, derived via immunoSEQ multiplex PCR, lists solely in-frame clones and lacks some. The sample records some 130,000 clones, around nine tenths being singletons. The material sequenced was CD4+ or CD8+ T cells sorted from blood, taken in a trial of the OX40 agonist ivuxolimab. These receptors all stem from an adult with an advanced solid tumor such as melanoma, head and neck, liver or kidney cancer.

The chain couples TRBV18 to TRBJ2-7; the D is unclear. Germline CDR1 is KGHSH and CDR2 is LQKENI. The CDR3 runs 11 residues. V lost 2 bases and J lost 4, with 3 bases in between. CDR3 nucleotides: TGTGCCAGCTCACCAATTTACGAGCAGTACTTC. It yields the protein CASSPIYEQYF.

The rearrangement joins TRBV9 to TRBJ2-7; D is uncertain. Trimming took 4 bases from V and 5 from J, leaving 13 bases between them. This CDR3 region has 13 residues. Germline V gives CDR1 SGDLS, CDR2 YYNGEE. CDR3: CASSTPPGHEQYF. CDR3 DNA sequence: TGTGCCAGCAGCACACCCCCAGGTCACGAGCAGTACTTC. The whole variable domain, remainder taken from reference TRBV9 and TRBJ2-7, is DSGVTQTPKHLITATGQRVTLRCSPRSGDLSVYWYQQSLDQGLQFLIQYYNGEERAKGNILERFSAQQFPDLHSELNLSSLELGDSALYFCASSTPPGHEQYFGPGTRLTVT.

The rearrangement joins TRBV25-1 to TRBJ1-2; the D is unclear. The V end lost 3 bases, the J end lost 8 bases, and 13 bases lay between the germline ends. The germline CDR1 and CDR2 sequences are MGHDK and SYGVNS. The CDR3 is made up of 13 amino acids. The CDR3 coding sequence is TGTGCCAGCAGTGACCCCACAGTGCGCGGCTACACCTTC. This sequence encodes CASSDPTVRGYTF.

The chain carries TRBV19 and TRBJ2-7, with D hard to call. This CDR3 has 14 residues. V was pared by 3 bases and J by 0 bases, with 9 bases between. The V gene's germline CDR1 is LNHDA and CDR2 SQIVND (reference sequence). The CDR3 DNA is TGTGCCAGTAGTATCAGCAGGAGCTCCTACGAGCAGTACTTC. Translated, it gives CASSISRSSYEQYF.

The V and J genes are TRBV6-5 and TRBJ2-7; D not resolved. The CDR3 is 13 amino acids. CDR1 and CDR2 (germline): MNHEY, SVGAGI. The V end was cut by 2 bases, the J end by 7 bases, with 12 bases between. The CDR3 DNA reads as TGTGCCAGCAGTTACGCCCCCGTTTGGGAGCAGTACTTC. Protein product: CASSYAPVWEQYF.